The subject of this entry is one TCR beta chain. The antigen remains undetermined. The data stem from a study of cytomegalovirus exposure and HLA in healthy donors. Study results and limitations: A later analysis linked a missense variant in DCLRE1C to the trimming of TCR beta V and J genes. The authors enumerated roughly 160 TCR beta chains as linked to cytomegalovirus. Segments of the TCR beta V type were, in most cases, productive about 87% or about 30% of the time in an earlier analysis.

The PCR was carried out with 60 Vbeta primers and 13 Jbeta primers. Profiled with immunoSEQ multiplex PCR; TCRdb holds only in-frame clones, not every one. The sample has about 160,000 clones, around four fifths seen once. Germline loops: CDR1 DFQATT, CDR2 SNEGSKA (reference sequence). V lost 3 bases, J lost 6 bases, and 5 bases lay in between. CDR3 length: 11 residues. J is TRBJ2-2 and V is TRBV20-1; no clear D gene. The sample was PBMCs. This receptor was identified in a woman aged 25 to 39 in good health and CMV-seronegative. CDR3 in amino acids: CSARGPGELFF. The CDR3 DNA is TGCAGTGCTAGGGGCCCCGGGGAGCTGTTTTTT.